This T cell receptor (beta chain) appears in the sequencing data of a study of T cells expressing NK-cell markers. At the level of the study: Most of the eight sequenced donors were classified as HCMV-seropositive, and one was classified as seronegative.

Study-level points and caveats: Once again these clonotypes came out on top in the CD3+CD56-NKG2C+ fraction of several donors. No clear determination of HCMV specificity was made for expanded NKG2C+ T cell clones.

A note on this clonotype: Its antigen remains unknown.

TCRdb derives one entry per CDR3 protein from the 5' RACE reads, leaving out DNA. Here the sample table reports roughly 420,000 distinct CDR3 sequences. From germline, CDR1 is SGHVS and CDR2 FQNEAQ. The length of the CDR3 is 14 residues. The sequencing sample was made of blood T cells: a sorted CD56 or NKG2C T cell subset, CD4+ or CD8+ T cells, or bulk PBMC T cells (not recorded which). This TCR came from a woman between 18 and 70 years old in good health. The J gene is TRBJ1-6, the V gene TRBV7-8; the D call from TCRdb, TRBD1, cannot be confirmed without DNA. The CDR3 here is CATSPGGINSPLHF.